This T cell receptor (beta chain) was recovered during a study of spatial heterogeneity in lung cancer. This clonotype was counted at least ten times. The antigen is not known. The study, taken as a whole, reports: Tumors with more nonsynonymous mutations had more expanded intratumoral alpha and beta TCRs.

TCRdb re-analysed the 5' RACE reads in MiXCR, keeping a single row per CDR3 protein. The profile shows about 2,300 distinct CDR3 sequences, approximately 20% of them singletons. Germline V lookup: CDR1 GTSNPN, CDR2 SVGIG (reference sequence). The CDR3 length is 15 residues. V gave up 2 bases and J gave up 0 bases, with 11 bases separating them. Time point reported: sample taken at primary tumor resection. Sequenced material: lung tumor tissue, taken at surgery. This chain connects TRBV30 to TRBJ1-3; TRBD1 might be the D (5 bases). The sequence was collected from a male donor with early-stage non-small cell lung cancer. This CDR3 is CAWSTGGISGNTIYF. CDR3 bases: TGTGCCTGGAGTACGGGGGGGATCTCTGGAAACACCATATATTTT.